The clone carrying this T cell receptor (beta chain) has a handful of counts. V was clipped by 5 bases and J by 5 bases, with 18 bases between them. The CDR3 totals 15 residues. Germline CDR1 and CDR2: SGHTA and FQGTGA. Original methodology: Estimates of nucleated cell counts were drawn from the amplification of reference gene primers. This table comes from immunoSEQ multiplex PCR, and its TCRdb copy is limited to in-frame clones, with some not included. The V and J calls and the clone size are those of that table, but D and trimming were determined from the DNA. The table shows about 140,000 clones, with 81% occurring only once. This specimen belongs to a study of blood T cell repertoires in COVID-19. Overall study: Acute and convalescent COVID-19 samples came from the United States, Italy and Spain. Sample material is recorded as cDNA or gDNA derived from T cells, B-cell-depleted T cells, or PBMCs.

The clonotype comes from a human donor in a cohort sampled during active COVID-19. What was sequenced was peripheral blood. This rearrangement joins TRBV7-3 to TRBJ2-5; D is possibly TRBD1 (6 bases). CDR3 region: CASSPGPGAGETQYF. CDR3 DNA sequence: TGTGCCAGCAGCCCCGGCCCAGGGGCGGGTGAGACCCAGTACTTC.